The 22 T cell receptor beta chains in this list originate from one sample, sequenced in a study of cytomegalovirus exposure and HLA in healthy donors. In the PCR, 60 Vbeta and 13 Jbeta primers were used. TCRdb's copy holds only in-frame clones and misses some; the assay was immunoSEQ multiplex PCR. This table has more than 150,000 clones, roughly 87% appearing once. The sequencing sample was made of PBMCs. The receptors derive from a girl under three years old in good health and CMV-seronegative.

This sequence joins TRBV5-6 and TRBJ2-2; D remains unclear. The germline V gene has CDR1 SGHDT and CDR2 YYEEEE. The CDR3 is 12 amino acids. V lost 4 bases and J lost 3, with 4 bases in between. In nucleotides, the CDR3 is TGTGCCAGCAGCGTATACACCGGGGAGCTGTTTTTT. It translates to CASSVYTGELFF.

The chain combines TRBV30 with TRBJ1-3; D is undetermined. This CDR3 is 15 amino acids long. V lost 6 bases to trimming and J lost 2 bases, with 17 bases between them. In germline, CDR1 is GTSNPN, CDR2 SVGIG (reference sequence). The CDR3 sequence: CACSEGRAAGNTIYF. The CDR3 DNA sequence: TGTGCCTGCTCTGAGGGAAGGGCGGCTGGAAACACCATATATTTT.

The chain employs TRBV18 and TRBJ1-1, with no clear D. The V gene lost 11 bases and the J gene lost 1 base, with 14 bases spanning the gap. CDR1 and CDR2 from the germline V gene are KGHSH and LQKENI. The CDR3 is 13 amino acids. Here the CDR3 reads CAALTEANTEAFF. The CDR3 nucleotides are TGTGCCGCCCTCACGGAGGCGAACACTGAAGCTTTCTTT.

The CDR3 is CASSSATGLEQFF. The CDR3 DNA is TGTGCCAGCAGCTCCGCGACAGGATTAGAGCAGTTCTTC. The chain uses TRBV7-2 and TRBJ2-1; D perhaps matches TRBD1 (6 bases). This CDR3 spans 13 amino acids. CDR1 is SGHTA and CDR2 is FQGNSA in the germline V gene. V lost 4 bases and J lost 10, with 14 bases in between. Looking up the rest from reference TRBV7-2 and TRBJ2-1 gives the full variable domain: GAGVSQSPSNKVTEKGKDVELRCDPISGHTALYWYRQSLGQGLEFLIYFQGNSAPDKSGLPSDRFSAERTGGSVSTLTIQRTQQEDSAVYLCASSSATGLEQFFGPGTRLTVL.

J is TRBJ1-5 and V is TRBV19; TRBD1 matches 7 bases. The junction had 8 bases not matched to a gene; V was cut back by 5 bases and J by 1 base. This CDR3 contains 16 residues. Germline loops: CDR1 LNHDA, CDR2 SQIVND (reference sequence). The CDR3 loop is CASSFLTGMSNQPQHF. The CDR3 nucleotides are TGTGCCAGTAGTTTTCTGACAGGGATGAGCAATCAGCCCCAGCATTTT.

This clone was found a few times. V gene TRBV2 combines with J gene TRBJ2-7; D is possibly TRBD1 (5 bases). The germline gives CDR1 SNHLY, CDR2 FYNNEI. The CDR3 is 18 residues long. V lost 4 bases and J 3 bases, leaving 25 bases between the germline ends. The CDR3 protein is CASSGPRPSTAPFYEQYF. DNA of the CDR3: TGTGCCAGCAGTGGACCCCGGCCTTCGACAGCGCCATTCTACGAGCAGTACTTC.

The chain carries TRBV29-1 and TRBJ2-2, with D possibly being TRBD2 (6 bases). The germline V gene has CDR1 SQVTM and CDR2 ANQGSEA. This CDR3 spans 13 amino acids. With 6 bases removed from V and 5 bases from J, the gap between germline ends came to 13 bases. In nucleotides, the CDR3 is TGCAGCGTGAGTGCCGCGGGAACCGGGGAGCTGTTTTTT. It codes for CSVSAAGTGELFF.

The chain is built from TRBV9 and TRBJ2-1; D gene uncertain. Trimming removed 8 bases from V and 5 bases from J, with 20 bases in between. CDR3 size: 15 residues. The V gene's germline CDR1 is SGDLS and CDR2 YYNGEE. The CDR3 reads CASNGREPSDNEQFF. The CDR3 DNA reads TGTGCCAGTAACGGTCGAGAGCCTTCGGACAATGAGCAGTTCTTC.

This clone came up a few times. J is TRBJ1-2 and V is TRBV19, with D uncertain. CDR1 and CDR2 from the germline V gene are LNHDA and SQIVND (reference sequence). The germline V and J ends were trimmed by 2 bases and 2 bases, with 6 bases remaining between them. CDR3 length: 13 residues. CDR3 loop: CASSITENYGYTF. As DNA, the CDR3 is TGTGCCAGTAGTATAACAGAGAACTATGGCTACACCTTC.

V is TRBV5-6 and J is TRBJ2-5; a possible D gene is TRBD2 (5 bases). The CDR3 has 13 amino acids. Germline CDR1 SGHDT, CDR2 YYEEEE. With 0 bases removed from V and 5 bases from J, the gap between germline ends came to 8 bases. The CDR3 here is CASSLASGETQYF. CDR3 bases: TGTGCCAGCAGCTTGGCCTCGGGGGAGACCCAGTACTTC.

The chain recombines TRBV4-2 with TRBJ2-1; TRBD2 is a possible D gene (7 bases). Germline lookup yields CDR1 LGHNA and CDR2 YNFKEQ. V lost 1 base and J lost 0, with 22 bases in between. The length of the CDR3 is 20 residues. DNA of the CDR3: TGTGCCAGCAGCCAAGCCCCCGGGGGGCTTTCCCCGAGCTCCTACAATGAGCAGTTCTTC. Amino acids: CASSQAPGGLSPSSYNEQFF.

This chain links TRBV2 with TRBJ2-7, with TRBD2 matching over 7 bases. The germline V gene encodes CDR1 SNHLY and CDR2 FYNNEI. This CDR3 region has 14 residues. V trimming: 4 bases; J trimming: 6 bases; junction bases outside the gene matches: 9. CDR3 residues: CASSARWEGLEQYF. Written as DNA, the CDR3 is TGTGCCAGCAGTGCCCGCTGGGAGGGTCTCGAGCAGTACTTC.

Here the CDR3 reads CASSLGDRSSYEQYF. The CDR3 DNA sequence: TGCGCCAGCAGCTTGGGGGACAGAAGCTCCTACGAGCAGTACTTC. This chain connects TRBV5-1 to TRBJ2-7, with TRBD1 matching over 7 bases. J gave up 0 bases and V 0 bases, and 3 bases lay outside the gene matches. Germline lookup yields CDR1 SGHRS and CDR2 YFSETQ. CDR3 length: 15 amino acids.

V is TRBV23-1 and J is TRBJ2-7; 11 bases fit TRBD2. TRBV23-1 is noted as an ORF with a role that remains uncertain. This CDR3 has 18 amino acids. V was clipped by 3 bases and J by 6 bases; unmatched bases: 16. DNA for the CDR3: TGCGCCAGCAGTCACCTGACCCATTATAGCGGGAGGGCCCGCGAGCAGTACTTC. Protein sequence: CASSHLTHYSGRAREQYF.

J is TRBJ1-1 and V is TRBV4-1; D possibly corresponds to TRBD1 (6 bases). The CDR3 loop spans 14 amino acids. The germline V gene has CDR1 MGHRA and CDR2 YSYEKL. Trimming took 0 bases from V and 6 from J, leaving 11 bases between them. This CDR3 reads CASSQEQGRSEAFF. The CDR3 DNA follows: TGCGCCAGCAGCCAAGAACAGGGACGCTCTGAAGCTTTCTTT.

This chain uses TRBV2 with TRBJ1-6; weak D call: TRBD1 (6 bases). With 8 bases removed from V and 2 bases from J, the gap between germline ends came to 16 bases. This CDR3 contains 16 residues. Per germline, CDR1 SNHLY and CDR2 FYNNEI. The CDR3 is CASRPDRTTYNSPLHF. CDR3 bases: TGTGCCAGCCGCCCAGACAGGACAACCTATAATTCACCCCTCCACTTT. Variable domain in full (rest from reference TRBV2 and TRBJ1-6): EPEVTQTPSHQVTQMGQEVILRCVPISNHLYFYWYRQILGQKVEFLVSFYNNEISEKSEIFDDQFSVERPDGSNFTLKIRSTKLEDSAMYFCASRPDRTTYNSPLHFGNGTRLTVT.

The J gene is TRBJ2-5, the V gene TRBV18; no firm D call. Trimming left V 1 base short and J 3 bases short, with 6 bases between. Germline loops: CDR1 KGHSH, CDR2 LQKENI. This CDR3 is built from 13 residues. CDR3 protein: CASSPRRKETQYF. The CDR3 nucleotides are TGTGCCAGCTCACCACGCAGAAAAGAGACCCAGTACTTC. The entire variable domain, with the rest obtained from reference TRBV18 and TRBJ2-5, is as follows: NAGVMQNPRHLVRRRGQEARLRCSPMKGHSHVYWYRQLPEEGLKFMVYLQKENIIDESGMPKERFSAEFPKEGPSILRIQQVVRGDSAAYFCASSPRRKETQYFGPGTRLLVL.

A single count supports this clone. The CDR3 DNA reads TGCAGCGTTGAGGGACTAGCGGGCGATGAGCAGTACTTC. Translating it yields CSVEGLAGDEQYF. This chain uses TRBV29-1 with TRBJ2-7; TRBD2 matches at 12 bases. The J segment lost 7 bases and the V segment lost 3 bases, leaving 4 bases of the junction unmatched. Germline V lookup: CDR1 SQVTM, CDR2 ANQGSEA. The CDR3 has 13 amino acids.

CDR3 nucleotides: TGTGCCTGGAGTGTACGAGGGACTGAAGCTTTCTTT. Translated, it gives CAWSVRGTEAFF. This rearrangement joins TRBV30 to TRBJ1-1; unclear D gene. Trimming removed 0 bases at V and 5 bases at J, with 7 bases between. This CDR3 spans 12 amino acids. Germline lookup yields CDR1 GTSNPN and CDR2 SVGIG (reference sequence).

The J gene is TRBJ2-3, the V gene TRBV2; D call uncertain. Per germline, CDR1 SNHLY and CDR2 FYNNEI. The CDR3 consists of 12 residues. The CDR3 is CALSGDTDTQYF. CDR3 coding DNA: TGTGCATTATCTGGAGACACAGATACGCAGTATTTT.

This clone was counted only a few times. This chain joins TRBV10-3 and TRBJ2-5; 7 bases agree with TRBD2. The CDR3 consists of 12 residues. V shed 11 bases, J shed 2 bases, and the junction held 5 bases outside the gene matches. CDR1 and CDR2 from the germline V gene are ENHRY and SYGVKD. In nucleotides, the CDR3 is TGTGCCGTAATGGGAGGGCAAGAGACCCAGTACTTC. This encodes CAVMGGQETQYF.

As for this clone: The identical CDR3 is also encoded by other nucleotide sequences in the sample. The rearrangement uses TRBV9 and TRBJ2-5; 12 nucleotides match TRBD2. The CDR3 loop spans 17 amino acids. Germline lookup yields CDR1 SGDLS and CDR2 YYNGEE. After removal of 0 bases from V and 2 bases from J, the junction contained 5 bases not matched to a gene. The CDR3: CASSVGGLAGGQETQYF. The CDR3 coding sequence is TGTGCCAGCAGCGTAGGGGGTCTAGCGGGAGGGCAAGAGACCCAGTACTTC.